This TCR beta chain was captured by sequencing in a study of CD8 T cells in Susac syndrome. Background on the study: Patients with Susac syndrome were therapy-naive, treated with corticosteroids, or treated with intravenous immunoglobulin alone when blood was collected.

It was with random hexamers that about 0.45 to 1 ug RNA was reverse transcribed. It was immunoSEQ multiplex PCR that amplified TCR beta CDR3 across 54 Vbeta and 13 Jbeta. TCRdb fed the immunoSEQ multiplex PCR reads into MiXCR, producing one record per CDR3 protein. The sample lists roughly 190,000 distinct CDR3 sequences, roughly 91% seen once, with 0.087% in the top ten. V shed 7 bases, J shed 2 bases, and the junction held 6 bases outside the gene matches. The CDR3 runs to 14 residues. CD8+ and CD4+ blood T cells underwent TCR beta sequencing. The TEMRA cells underwent FACS enrichment, while the CD8+ and CD4+ T cells underwent negative isolation.

The sequenced material came from CD4+ T cells from PBMCs. The origin of this receptor is a human donor with Susac syndrome. The chain employs TRBV12-3 or TRBV12-4 and TRBJ2-7; TRBD2 matches at 9 bases. CDR3 sequence (DNA): TGTGCCAGCACCGCTCTAGCGGGACCCTACGAGCAGTACTTC. Protein product: CASTALAGPYEQYF.